These 5 T cell receptor beta chains share one sample of origin, sequenced in a study of shared clonotypes between healthy human individuals (dated by TCRdb to about 2020). CD8 naive samples were obtained by positive selection for CCR7 among CD45RO-negative cells, yielding a CD45RA+CCR7+ population from which TemRA cells were excluded. The library was built by means of the immunoSEQ multiplex PCR assay. TCRdb took over this immuneACCESS table, retaining in-frame rearrangements with V and J assigned. Such tables are incomplete; in checked studies, under half of the missing clones stem from an unresolved V gene, and the remainder is unexplained. Within this sample are about 2 million clones, with roughly 95% of them counted one time only. The top ten clonotypes cover 1.2% of the sample. Sequenced input: naive CD8+ T cells sorted from blood. Interpreted using the paper, the cell subset or site label stands for: CD45RA+CCR7+. The receptor set was obtained from a man aged 18 to 35 in good health.

The rearrangement links TRBV30 to TRBJ2-5; D is tentatively TRBD1 or TRBD2 (6 bases each). The CDR3 is 15 residues long. Germline loops: CDR1 GTSNPN, CDR2 SVGIG (reference sequence). With 0 bases removed from V and 5 bases from J, the gap between germline ends came to 16 bases. As DNA, the CDR3 is TGTGCCTGGAGTGTATTGGACTGGGGGGCGGAGACCCAGTACTTC. Amino acids: CAWSVLDWGAETQYF.

This rearrangement joins TRBV4-2 to TRBJ2-5; D call uncertain. The CDR3 totals 15 residues. Germline V gives CDR1 LGHNA, CDR2 YNFKEQ. V lost 1 base and J 4 bases, leaving 13 bases between the germline ends. The CDR3: CASSQVRLDGETQYF. The CDR3 coding sequence is TGTGCCAGCAGCCAAGTTAGGCTAGATGGAGAGACCCAGTACTTC.

V and J are TRBV7-9 and TRBJ2-3; unclear D gene. V shed 5 bases and J shed 5 bases, with 11 bases lying between them. The germline gives CDR1 SEHNR, CDR2 FQNEAQ (reference sequence). CDR3 size: 13 residues. CDR3 amino acids: CASSPHSLDTQYF. As DNA, the CDR3 is TGTGCCAGCAGCCCCCATTCCCTAGATACGCAGTATTTT.

This chain links TRBV10-3 with TRBJ2-7; D is ambiguous. Germline V gene lookup returns CDR1 ENHRY and CDR2 SYGVKD. The CDR3 is made up of 16 amino acids. V was cut by 0 bases and J by 5 bases, with 17 bases left in between. CDR3 loop: CAISESIGPSGDEQYF. The CDR3 coding sequence is TGTGCCATCAGTGAGTCGATTGGTCCTAGTGGGGACGAGCAGTACTTC.

The chain couples TRBV27 to TRBJ2-1; D might be TRBD1 (6 bases). This CDR3 comprises 18 residues. Germline-derived CDR1 and CDR2 are MNHEY and SMNVEV (reference sequence). V was cut by 2 bases and J by 3 bases, with 20 bases left in between. CDR3 sequence (DNA): TGTGCCAGCAGTTTAGGATTTGTGGGGGCGGGCTACTACAATGAGCAGTTCTTC. Translating it yields CASSLGFVGAGYYNEQFF.